This T cell receptor (beta chain) was retrieved from a study of cytomegalovirus exposure and HLA in healthy donors (dated by TCRdb to about 2017). At the level of the whole study: An earlier analysis of about 560 of the donors reported 250 to 350 Gb of sequence data and approximately 120 million unique TCR beta sequences obtained from 150 million to 200 million T cells. Rather than drawing on any new phenotypic data, the later analysis identified candidate immune exposures from TCR beta sequences and the way those sequences occurred across donors. High-throughput TCR immunosequencing, statistical association of individual TCRs with disease status, and machine learning were combined to predict cytomegalovirus infection status. The study was designed to test whether signatures of past pathogen exposure could be identified by cataloging public T cell receptors. Among about 400 genotyped donors of the cohort, an average of approximately 240,000 unique TCR beta nucleotide sequences was sequenced per donor, of which 15% to 20% were non-productive. Several DR-DQ haplotypes were treated as single units for association and clustering because of strong linkage in the cohort. Typing coverage varied by locus: roughly 620-640 donors for A, B, C, DRB1 and DQB1; approximately 520 for DQA1; more than 600 for DPA1; fewer than 480 for DPB1. All discovery cohort repertoires had been generated using a single sequencing platform. An early release that covered about 600 HLA-typed donors contained approximately 300 gigabases of sequencing data and around 85 million unique TCR sequences. A later genetic analysis used genome-wide SNP genotypes for about three fifths of the roughly 700 donors, treating that subset as a discovery cohort. Class I and class II HLA loci were covered by the typing at four-digit resolution. The genetic ancestry cluster associated with self-reported Caucasian donors included about 84% of the 398 genotyped donors. To decide whether each TCR beta V gene segment behaved as functional or pseudogenic, an earlier analysis of approximately 600 of the donors relied on high-throughput TCR beta sequencing. Donor age, sex, ethnicity and CMV serostatus were collected together with the repertoire data. In a later analysis, previously published TCR beta repertoires from roughly 710 donors were re-analyzed and high-resolution HLA genotyping was added so that TCR occurrence patterns could be studied. Along with the roughly 610-subject first cohort, a separate validation cohort of 120 different subjects was used. Using immunosequencing, the study profiled T cell repertoires from 640 or so subjects and related those repertoires to cytomegalovirus serostatus. Points the paper makes about the study in general: When HLA alleles, especially DR and DQ, strongly co-occurred, TCR associations were difficult to assign to individual alleles. A later analysis found that most CMV-associated TCR beta chains appeared HLA-restricted, with HLA associations seemingly driven largely by CMV exposure. Linkage disequilibrium might explain the correlated functional status among segregating V segments, but an unknown experimental factor could not be ruled out. In a later analysis, the rate of TCR association differed among HLA loci, with DRB1 alleles having the most associated TCRs and HLA-C alleles having the fewest. Because some donors lacked HLA typing at each locus, the association tests relied only on the typed subset. CMV serostatus was the only immune exposure information available for the cohort. Compared with the roughly 600-donor mean, donors in an Asian-associated ancestry cluster had fewer N-insertions in productive TCRs, according to a later genetic analysis. In an earlier analysis of more than 500 of the donors, most TCR beta V segments appeared in productive rearrangements about 90% or about 30% of the time, broadly matching IMGT annotations. The sequencing pipeline was judged likely to have produced a cluster of highly shared sequence variants as a technical artifact. In vitro tests confirmed that three of the cytomegalovirus-associated TCR beta chains recognize cytomegalovirus antigens. A further reported finding was that TCR beta sequences accurately predicted the HLA-A and HLA-B alleles for most subjects in the first cohort. In both the original and validation cohorts, the classifier was reported to diagnose cytomegalovirus status with high specificity and sensitivity. Most TCR sequences were seen in very few donors, while some public TCRs were found in many individuals. Several of the top co-occurrence clusters appeared to be linked to parvovirus B19, influenza, CMV and Epstein-Barr virus, according to a later analysis. In this cohort, only TCR beta chains were sequenced, and detectable features were limited by the absence of alpha or paired-chain data. In the study, around 160 TCR beta chains were listed as associated with cytomegalovirus. Because the 87-base-pair reads could not distinguish some IMGT-functional V segments, including TRBV6-2 and TRBV6-3, those segments were excluded. Specific HLA alleles were associated with 18,000 or so TCR beta sequences at a false discovery rate of 0.05 in a later analysis. The authors suggested that the approach could potentially be extended to other disease states and immunological phenotypes. A later genetic analysis associated a missense DCLRE1C variant with V-gene and J-gene trimming of TCR beta chains, and an independent cohort replicated the association. Because counts were too low, fewer than 20 rarely observed V segments, including chromosome 9 orphons, were excluded from the earlier analysis of several hundred of the donors. The presence/absence analyses assumed that sequencing depth was roughly uniform across donors, and that assumption may not be true. In a later analysis, HLA-associated TCR beta chains were found to be more clonally expanded and to have lower generation probabilities than equally common non-associated chains.

After removal of 6 bases from V and 0 bases from J, the junction retains 11 bases not matched to a gene. Taken from the germline V gene, the CDR1 and CDR2 loops are MDHEN and SYDVKM. The CDR3 goes from the cysteine to the phenylalanine over 17 residues. Only the CDR3 DNA is retained, 51 bases long and in frame from the first base. Preparation of the library involved the immunoSEQ multiplex PCR assay. For the multiplex PCR, a mixture combining 60 forward primers for TCR Vbeta segments and 13 reverse primers for TCR Jbeta segments was used. The CDR3 region of rearranged TCR beta genes was amplified from genomic DNA by a multiplex PCR assay. The Illumina HiSeq System was used to sequence the amplified TCR beta libraries as 87-base-pair reads. The original pipeline was this. A later analysis tallied around 80 million unique TCR beta chains across the 600 to 700 repertoires, and some 10 million of those chains were shared by two or more donors. Raw reads were error-corrected and collapsed into unique sequences by a nearest-neighbor algorithm in which closely related sequences were merged to remove PCR and sequencing errors. V, D and J gene segments were assigned by aligning CDR3 sequences to IMGT reference sequences. For a sequence to be retained, at least a six-nucleotide match to both a V gene segment and a J gene segment was required. Rearrangements were called productive when the CDR3 lacked stop codons and stayed in frame with V and J; all others were non-productive. Following IMGT convention, CDR3 was defined as the stretch from the second conserved V-encoded cysteine up to the conserved J-encoded phenylalanine. In an earlier analysis of some 550 of the donors, sequences lacking an unambiguous match to a single V gene segment were excluded. In an earlier analysis of some 590 of the donors, V segments were called functional above 56.7% productive rearrangements and were called segregating when the between-donor standard deviation exceeded 5%. A statistical classification framework was built to diagnose cytomegalovirus status from the catalog of TCR beta chain sequences. V and J gene assignment, in a later analysis, came from comparing TCR nucleotide sequences with IMGT/GENE-DB human TR gene sequences. In a later analysis, CDR3 sequences and most-parsimonious VDJ recombination scenarios were assigned using the TCRdist pipeline. In a later analysis, every TCR beta chain was defined by the combination of its CDR3 amino acid sequence and its V-gene family, and reads without a unique V-gene family were dropped. As a way to deal with suspected cross-contamination and a sequencing artifact, a later analysis dropped 450 to 600 nucleotide sequences that were highly shared and had low generation probability. For each public chain, a later analysis derived a clonal expansion index from normalized ranks of inferred template counts within each repertoire. A later analysis computed generation probabilities with a VDJ recombination model fitted to out-of-frame rearrangements, and checked the results against IGoR. In a later analysis, TCR-TCR, TCR-HLA and TCR-CMV co-occurrence was scored with hypergeometric tests, and a repertoire-size bias correction was applied to TCR pairs. False discovery rates were estimated in a later analysis by permuting HLA or CMV assignments 20 times. In a later analysis, co-occurring TCRs were grouped using DBSCAN, with TCRdist sequence similarity added in when clustering inside HLA-allele-positive subsets. For co-occurrence clustering, repertoires with fewer than 30,000 or more than 120,000 public chains were excluded, along with four to six repertoires with anomalous nucleotide sharing. TCRdb took over this immuneACCESS table, retaining in-frame rearrangements with V and J assigned. Such tables are incomplete; in checked studies, under half of the missing clones stem from an unresolved V gene, and the remainder is unexplained. The DNA was the basis for D and trimming; V, J and clone size are from that table. This sample has some 140,000 clones in its table, and roughly three quarters of those were observed once. The ten largest account for around 2% of the sample.

About this clone itself: The antigen this receptor binds is unknown. No qualities accompany the bases; no much larger clone lies one base away.

The cohort was made up of approximately 670 healthy bone marrow donors. At the time of sampling, all cohort members were nominally healthy, though unrecorded immune exposures were likely present. The donor was CMV seronegative and belonged to the group of under 400 seronegative cohort members. A peripheral blood sample was provided by each donor, and peripheral blood mononuclear cells were used for TCR beta sequencing. Genomic DNA was extracted from the blood cell samples with the Qiagen DNeasy Blood Extraction Kit. Sequencing was carried out using PBMCs. Recombination connected TRBV28 to TRBJ1-3, with 7 central nucleotides matching TRBD1. The sequence was collected from a man younger than 45 in good health and CMV-seronegative. The DNA sequence is TGTGCCAGCAGAAAAGGGGGCGGCGGTCGCTCTGGAAACACCATATATTTT. Its translation is CASRKGGGGRSGNTIYF. The entire variable domain, with the stretches around the CDR3 drawn from the reference TRBV28 and TRBJ1-3 proteins, is DVKVTQSSRYLVKRTGEKVFLECVQDMDHENMFWYRQDPGLGLRLIYFSYDVKMKEKGDIPEGYSVSREKKERFSLILESASTNQTSMYLCASRKGGGGRSGNTIYFGEGSWLTVV.